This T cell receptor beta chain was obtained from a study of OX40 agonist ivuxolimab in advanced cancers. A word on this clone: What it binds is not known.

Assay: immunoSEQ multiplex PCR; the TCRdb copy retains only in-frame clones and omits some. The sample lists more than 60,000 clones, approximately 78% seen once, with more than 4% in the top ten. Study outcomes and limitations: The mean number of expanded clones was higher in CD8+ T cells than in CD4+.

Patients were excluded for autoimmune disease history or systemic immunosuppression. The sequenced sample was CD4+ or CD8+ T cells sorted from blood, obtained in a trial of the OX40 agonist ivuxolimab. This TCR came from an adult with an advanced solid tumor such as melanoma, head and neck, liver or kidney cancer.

The CDR3 sequence is CASSFFGVSGYTF. The DNA for the CDR3 is TGTGCCAGCAGCTTTTTCGGAGTGTCTGGCTACACCTTC. The chain uses TRBV11-2 and TRBJ1-2; D gene uncertain. Trimming took off 3 bases at V and 7 bases at J, with 12 bases between the two ends. Germline CDR1 reads SGHAT; CDR2 reads FQNNGV. The CDR3 covers 13 residues.